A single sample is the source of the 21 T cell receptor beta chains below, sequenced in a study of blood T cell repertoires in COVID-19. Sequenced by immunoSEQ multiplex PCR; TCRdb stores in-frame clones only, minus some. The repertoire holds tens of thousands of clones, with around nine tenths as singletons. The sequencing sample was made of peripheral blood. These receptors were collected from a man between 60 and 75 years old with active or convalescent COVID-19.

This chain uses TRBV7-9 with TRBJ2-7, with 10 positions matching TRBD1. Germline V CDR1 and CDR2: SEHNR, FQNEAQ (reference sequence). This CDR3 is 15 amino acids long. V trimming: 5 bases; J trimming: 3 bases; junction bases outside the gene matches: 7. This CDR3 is CASSDGTGAIYEQYF. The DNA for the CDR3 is TGTGCCAGCAGCGACGGGACAGGGGCAATCTACGAGCAGTACTTC.

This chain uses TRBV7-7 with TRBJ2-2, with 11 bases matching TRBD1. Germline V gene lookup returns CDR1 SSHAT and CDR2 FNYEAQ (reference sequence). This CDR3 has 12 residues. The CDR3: CGIGQGAGELFF. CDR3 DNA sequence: TGTGGGATCGGACAGGGGGCGGGGGAGCTGTTTTTT.

Written as DNA, the CDR3 is TGCGCCAGCAGCTTAACCGACAGAAGAGGCACAGATACGCAGTATTTT. It encodes CASSLTDRRGTDTQYF. This sequence joins TRBV5-1 and TRBJ2-3, with D possibly being TRBD1 (5 bases). V was shortened by 2 bases and J by 1 base, with 14 bases between the two germline ends. The CDR3 totals 16 residues. Germline V gene data show CDR1 as SGHRS and CDR2 as YFSETQ.

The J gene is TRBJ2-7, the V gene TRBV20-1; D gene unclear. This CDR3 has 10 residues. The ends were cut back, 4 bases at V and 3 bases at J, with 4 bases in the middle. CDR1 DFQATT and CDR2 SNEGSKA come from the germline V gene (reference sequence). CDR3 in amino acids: CSATHYEQYF. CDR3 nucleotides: TGCAGTGCTACACACTACGAGCAGTACTTC.

The CDR3 loop reads CASSPRPGGTPPEQYF. The CDR3 region has the DNA TGTGCCAGCAGCCCCCGCCCCGGAGGCACCCCTCCCGAGCAGTACTTC. The J gene is TRBJ2-7, the V gene TRBV9, with D possibly matching TRBD2 (5 bases). Trimming took 4 bases from V and 6 from J, leaving 23 bases between them. The CDR3 extends over 16 amino acids. Germline loops: CDR1 SGDLS, CDR2 YYNGEE.

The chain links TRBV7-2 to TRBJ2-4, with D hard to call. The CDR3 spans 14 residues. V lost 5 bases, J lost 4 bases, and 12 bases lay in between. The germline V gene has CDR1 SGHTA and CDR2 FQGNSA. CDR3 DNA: TGTGCCAGCAGCCCCTCCGCCGGGAAAAACATTCAGTACTTC. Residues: CASSPSAGKNIQYF.

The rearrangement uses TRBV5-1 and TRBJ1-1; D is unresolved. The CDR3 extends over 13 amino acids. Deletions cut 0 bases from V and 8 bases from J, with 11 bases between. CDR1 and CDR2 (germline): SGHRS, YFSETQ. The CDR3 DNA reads TGCGCCAGCAGCTTGGTCGATAGAGGGGAAGCTTTCTTT. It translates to CASSLVDRGEAFF.

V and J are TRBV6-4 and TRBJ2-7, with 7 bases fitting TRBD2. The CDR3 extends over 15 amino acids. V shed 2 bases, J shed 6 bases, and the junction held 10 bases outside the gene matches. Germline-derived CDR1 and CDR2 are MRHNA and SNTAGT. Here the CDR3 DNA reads TGTGCCAGCAGTGACGTAATGAGGGAGGGCCGCGAGCAGTACTTC. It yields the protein CASSDVMREGREQYF.

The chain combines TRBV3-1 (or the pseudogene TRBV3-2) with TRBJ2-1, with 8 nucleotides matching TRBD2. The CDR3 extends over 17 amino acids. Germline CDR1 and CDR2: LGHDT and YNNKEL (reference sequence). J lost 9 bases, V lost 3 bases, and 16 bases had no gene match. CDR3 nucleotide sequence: TGTGCCAGCAGCCATGCTTTGGCTGGTAGCGGGGAGACTGAGCAGTTCTTC. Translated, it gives CASSHALAGSGETEQFF.

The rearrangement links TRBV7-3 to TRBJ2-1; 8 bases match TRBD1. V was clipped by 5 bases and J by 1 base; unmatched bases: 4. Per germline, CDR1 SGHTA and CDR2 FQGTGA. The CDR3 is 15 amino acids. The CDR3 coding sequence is TGTGCCAGCAGCCCACAGGGGGTTTCCTACAATGAGCAGTTCTTC. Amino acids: CASSPQGVSYNEQFF.

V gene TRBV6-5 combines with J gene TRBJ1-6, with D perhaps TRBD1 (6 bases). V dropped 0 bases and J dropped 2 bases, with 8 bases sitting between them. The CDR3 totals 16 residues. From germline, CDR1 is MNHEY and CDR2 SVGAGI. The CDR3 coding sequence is TGTGCCAGCAGTTACTCGAGGACAGCCTATAATTCACCCCTCCACTTT. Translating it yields CASSYSRTAYNSPLHF.

The CDR3: CASSLYDRANSPLHF. The DNA of the CDR3 is TGCGCCAGCAGCTTGTACGACAGGGCTAATTCACCCCTCCACTTT. V gene TRBV5-1 combines with J gene TRBJ1-6; TRBD1 matches at 7 bases. Unmatched junction bases numbered 4, after V lost 1 base and J lost 6 bases. CDR1 is SGHRS and CDR2 is YFSETQ in the germline V gene. The CDR3 is 15 amino acids.

This CDR3 reads CASSLGQNLWTGNTIYF. For the CDR3, the DNA is TGCGCCAGCAGCCTAGGACAGAATCTTTGGACTGGAAACACCATATATTTT. The chain carries TRBV5-1 and TRBJ1-3, with D possibly matching TRBD1 (6 bases). Trimming pared 4 bases from V and 2 bases from J, leaving 19 bases between. CDR1 and CDR2 (germline): SGHRS, YFSETQ. The CDR3 is 17 amino acids.

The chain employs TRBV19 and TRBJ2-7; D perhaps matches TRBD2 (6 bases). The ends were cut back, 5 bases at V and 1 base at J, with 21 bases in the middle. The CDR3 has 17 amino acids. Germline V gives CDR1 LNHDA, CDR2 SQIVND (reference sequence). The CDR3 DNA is TGTGCCAGTAGTGCAGCGGGTCCTAGCGTAGGTTCCTACGAGCAGTACTTC. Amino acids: CASSAAGPSVGSYEQYF.

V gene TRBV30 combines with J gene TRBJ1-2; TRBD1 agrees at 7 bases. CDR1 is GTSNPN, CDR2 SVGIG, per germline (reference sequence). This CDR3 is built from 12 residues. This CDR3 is CPHRGPRGGYTF. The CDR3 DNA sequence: TGTCCCCACAGGGGCCCTAGGGGAGGCTACACCTTC.

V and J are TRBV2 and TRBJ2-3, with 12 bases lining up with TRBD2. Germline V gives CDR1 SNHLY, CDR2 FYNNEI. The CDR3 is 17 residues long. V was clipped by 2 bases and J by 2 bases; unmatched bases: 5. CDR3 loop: CASSERGLAGLTDTQYF. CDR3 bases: TGTGCCAGCAGTGAAAGAGGACTAGCGGGGCTCACAGATACGCAGTATTTT. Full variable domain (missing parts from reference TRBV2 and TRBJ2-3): EPEVTQTPSHQVTQMGQEVILRCVPISNHLYFYWYRQILGQKVEFLVSFYNNEISEKSEIFDDQFSVERPDGSNFTLKIRSTKLEDSAMYFCASSERGLAGLTDTQYFGPGTRLTVL.

Here the CDR3 DNA reads TGCGCCAGCAGCCAAGAACAGGCGAACACTGAAGCTTTCTTT. It codes for CASSQEQANTEAFF. This sequence joins TRBV4-3 and TRBJ1-1; D perhaps matches TRBD1 (5 bases). Germline V CDR1 and CDR2: LGHNA, YSLEER. Trimming removed 0 bases from V and 1 base from J, with 6 bases in between. There are 14 residues in the CDR3.

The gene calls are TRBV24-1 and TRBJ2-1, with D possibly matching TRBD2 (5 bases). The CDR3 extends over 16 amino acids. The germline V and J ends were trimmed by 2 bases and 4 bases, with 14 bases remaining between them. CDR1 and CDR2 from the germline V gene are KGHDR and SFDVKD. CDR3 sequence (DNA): TGTGCCACCAGTGATTCAGGTAGCGAACCATACAATGAGCAGTTCTTC. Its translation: CATSDSGSEPYNEQFF.

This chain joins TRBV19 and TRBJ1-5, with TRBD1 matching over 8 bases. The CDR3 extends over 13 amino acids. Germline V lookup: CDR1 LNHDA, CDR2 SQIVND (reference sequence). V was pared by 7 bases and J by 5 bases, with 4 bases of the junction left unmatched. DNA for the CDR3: TGTGCCAGTACCGGCAGGGGGCATCAGCCCCAGCATTTT. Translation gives CASTGRGHQPQHF. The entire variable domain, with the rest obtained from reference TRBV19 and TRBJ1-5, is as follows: DGGITQSPKYLFRKEGQNVTLSCEQNLNHDAMYWYRQDPGQGLRLIYYSQIVNDFQKGDIAEGYSVSREKKESFPLTVTSAQKNPTAFYLCASTGRGHQPQHFGDGTRLSIL.

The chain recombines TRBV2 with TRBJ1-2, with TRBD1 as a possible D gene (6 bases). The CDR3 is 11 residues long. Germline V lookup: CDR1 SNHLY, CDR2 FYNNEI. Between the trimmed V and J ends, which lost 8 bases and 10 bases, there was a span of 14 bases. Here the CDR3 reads CASGPGETYTF. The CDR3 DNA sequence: TGTGCCAGCGGCCCAGGGGAGACCTACACCTTC.

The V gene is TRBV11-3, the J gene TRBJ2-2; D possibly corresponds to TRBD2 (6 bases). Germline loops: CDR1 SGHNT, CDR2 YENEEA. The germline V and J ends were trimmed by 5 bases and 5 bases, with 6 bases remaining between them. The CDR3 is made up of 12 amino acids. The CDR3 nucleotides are TGTGCCAGCAGCGCGGGAACCGGGGAGCTGTTTTTT. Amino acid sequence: CASSAGTGELFF.